One and the same sample provided the 3 T cell receptor beta chains below, sequenced in a study of T cell responses to AZD1222 COVID-19 vaccine. Using immunoSEQ multiplex PCR, the repertoire was profiled, and TCRdb retains in-frame clones only, with some absent. The data hold some 150,000 clones, with around 89% observed a single time. Specimen: peripheral blood, collected on day 0 of MenACWY control vaccination. The receptors derive from an adult in good health.

The chain links TRBV2 to TRBJ1-6; no clear D gene. V shed 3 bases and J shed 11 bases, with 11 bases lying between them. CDR1 and CDR2 from the germline V gene are SNHLY and FYNNEI. The CDR3 totals 13 residues. The CDR3 loop is CASSDPIPTPLHF. CDR3 coding DNA: TGTGCCAGCAGTGACCCCATTCCCACACCCCTCCACTTT.

The rearrangement uses TRBV7-2 and TRBJ1-5; D remains unclear. Germline lookup yields CDR1 SGHTA and CDR2 FQGNSA. Trimming took off 2 bases at V and 3 bases at J, with 5 bases between the two ends. This CDR3 contains 13 residues. The CDR3 region is CASSLQTNQPQHF. The CDR3 nucleotides are TGTGCCAGCAGCTTACAAACCAATCAGCCCCAGCATTTT. The full variable domain, with the rest looked up from reference TRBV7-2 and TRBJ1-5, is GAGVSQSPSNKVTEKGKDVELRCDPISGHTALYWYRQSLGQGLEFLIYFQGNSAPDKSGLPSDRFSAERTGGSVSTLTIQRTQQEDSAVYLCASSLQTNQPQHFGDGTRLSIL.

V and J are TRBV6-5 and TRBJ2-7; D uncertain. The CDR3 consists of 13 residues. Germline V gene sequence: CDR1 MNHEY, CDR2 SVGAGI. Trimming shortened V by 10 bases and J by 0 bases, and 13 bases separated the two germline ends. CDR3 in amino acids: CATARTSSYEQYF. The CDR3 nucleotides read TGTGCCACCGCCCGAACAAGCTCCTACGAGCAGTACTTC.